The clone carrying this T cell receptor (beta chain) was observed at least ten times. Its specificity is unknown. This specimen comes from a study of identical twins. Study conclusions and caveats: Its conclusions, products of cross-sectional statistical analysis, did not come from following the same donors. Excess sharing between twins was weaker in beta out-of-frame sequences.

Germline CDR1 and CDR2: SGDLS and YYNGEE. V gave up 0 bases and J gave up 2 bases, with 12 bases separating them. The CDR3 runs 15 residues. TCRdb fed the 5' RACE reads into MiXCR, producing one record per CDR3 protein. The sample lists more than 1.5 million distinct CDR3 sequences, about 31% occurring once. What was sequenced was cord blood. This receptor was taken from a newborn girl in good health. The gene calls are TRBV9 and TRBJ2-7; D may be TRBD1 (6 bases). CDR3 DNA: TGTGCCAGCAGCGTAGAGTCTGGGACAACCTACGAGCAGTACTTC. Protein sequence: CASSVESGTTYEQYF.